This entry describes one T cell receptor beta chain. PCR used 60 Vbeta primers and 13 Jbeta primers. Data came from immunoSEQ multiplex PCR; TCRdb stores just in-frame clones and leaves some out. The sample consists of roughly 200,000 clones, 73% of them appearing once. This entry belongs to a study of cytomegalovirus exposure and HLA in healthy donors. Sequencing was carried out using PBMCs. The receptor was derived from a woman in her 30s in good health and CMV-seronegative.

The CDR3 DNA follows: TGTGCCAGCAGTAGAGCTAGGGGGGGAGGCAATCAGCCCCAGCATTTT. The encoded protein is CASSRARGGGNQPQHF. The chain links TRBV7-8 to TRBJ1-5, with D maybe TRBD1 (6 bases). The V and J ends lost 6 bases and 2 bases respectively, with 17 bases between them. Per the germline V gene, CDR1 is SGHVS and CDR2 is FQNEAQ. The CDR3 length is 16 residues.